The next 3 T cell receptor beta chains were all read from a single sample in a study of T cell responses to AZD1222 COVID-19 vaccine. TCRdb's copy holds only in-frame clones and misses some; the assay was immunoSEQ multiplex PCR. The sample has nearly 110,000 clones; about nine tenths are singletons. The sample here was peripheral blood, taken on day 0 of AZD1222 vaccination. Receptors originate from an adult in good health.

The J gene is TRBJ1-2, the V gene TRBV10-3, with 8 bases that match TRBD1. Germline assignment: CDR1 ENHRY and CDR2 SYGVKD. The CDR3 loop spans 17 amino acids. Trimming removed 6 bases from V and 6 bases from J; junction bases left unmatched: 18. CDR3 bases: TGTGCCATCAGCGTCGAACAGCTTCAGGGGGCGCAGAATGGCTACACCTTC. Its translation is CAISVEQLQGAQNGYTF.

The CDR3 nucleotides read TGCGCCAGCAGGGTAGCACCGACTAGCGGGACTAGCACAGATACGCAGTATTTT. Translating gives CASRVAPTSGTSTDTQYF. This chain connects TRBV5-1 to TRBJ2-3, with 11 bases identical to TRBD2. Germline trimming cut 5 bases from V and 0 bases from J; bases unmatched to any gene: 11. The germline CDR1 and CDR2 sequences are SGHRS and YFSETQ. The CDR3 extends over 18 amino acids.

The chain joins TRBV30 to TRBJ2-5; 8 nucleotides align to TRBD1. CDR1 is GTSNPN, CDR2 SVGIG, per germline (reference sequence). The CDR3 length is 18 residues. V dropped 0 bases and J dropped 1; count of bases not matched to a gene: 13. The chain's CDR3 is CAWSVQGDRRPIQETQYF. The CDR3 coding sequence is TGTGCCTGGAGTGTACAGGGGGACAGAAGGCCGATCCAAGAGACCCAGTACTTC.